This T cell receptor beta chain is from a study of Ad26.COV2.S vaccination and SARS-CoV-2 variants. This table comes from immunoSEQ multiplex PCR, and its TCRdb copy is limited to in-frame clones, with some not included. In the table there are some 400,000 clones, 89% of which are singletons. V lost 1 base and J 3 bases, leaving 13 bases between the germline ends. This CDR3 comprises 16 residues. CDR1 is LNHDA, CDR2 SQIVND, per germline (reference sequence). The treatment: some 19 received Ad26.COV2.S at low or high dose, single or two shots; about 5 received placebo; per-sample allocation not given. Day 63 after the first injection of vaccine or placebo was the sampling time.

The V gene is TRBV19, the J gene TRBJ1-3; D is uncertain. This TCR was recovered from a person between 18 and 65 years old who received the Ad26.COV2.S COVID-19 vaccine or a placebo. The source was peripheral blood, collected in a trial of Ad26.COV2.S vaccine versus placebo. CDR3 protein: CASSIGVSLIGNTIYF. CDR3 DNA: TGTGCCAGTAGTATAGGAGTCAGCCTGATTGGAAACACCATATATTTT.